Here is one TCR beta chain with its context. The specificity of this receptor is unknown. The record has no base qualities; no much larger clone is one base away. The data were taken from a study of cytomegalovirus exposure and HLA in healthy donors (dated by TCRdb to the late 2010s). Regarding the complete study: An earlier analysis of approximately 640 of the donors reported 250 to 350 Gb of sequence data and some 120 million unique TCR beta sequences from some 180 million T cells. Around 330 gigabases of sequencing data and around 85 million unique TCR sequences made up an early release that covered several hundred HLA-typed donors. Of the 398 genotyped donors, about 80% fell in the genetic ancestry cluster associated with self-reported Caucasian donors. The aim of the study was to test whether cataloging public T cell receptors could identify signatures of past pathogen exposure. The study used immunosequencing to profile the T cell repertoires of 670 or so subjects and linked those repertoires to cytomegalovirus serostatus. Along with the approximately 670-subject first cohort, a separate validation cohort of over 90 different subjects was used. High-throughput TCR immunosequencing, statistical association of individual TCRs with disease status, and machine learning were combined to predict cytomegalovirus infection status. To study patterns of TCR occurrence, a later analysis re-analyzed previously published TCR beta repertoires from under 750 donors and added high-resolution HLA genotyping. Rather than using new phenotypic data, the later analysis identified candidate immune exposures from TCR beta sequences and from how often those sequences occurred across donors. To decide whether each TCR beta V gene segment behaved as functional or pseudogenic, an earlier analysis of some 600 of the donors relied on high-throughput TCR beta sequencing. Donor age, sex, ethnicity and CMV serostatus were compiled together with the repertoire data. Genome-wide SNP genotypes for about three fifths of the roughly 670 donors were used in a later genetic analysis, which treated that subset as a discovery cohort. All discovery cohort repertoires had been generated on a single sequencing platform. HLA typing included class I and class II loci at four-digit resolution. Typing coverage differed by locus: A, B, C, DRB1 and DQB1 were typed in about 629-630 donors, DQA1 in 522, DPA1 in 600 to 610, and DPB1 in 450 to 480. Four to six DR-DQ haplotypes were handled as single units for association and clustering, since linkage in the cohort was strong. Among some 410 genotyped donors of the cohort, an average of approximately 250,000 unique TCR beta nucleotide sequences were sequenced per donor, roughly 20% of them non-productive. General study outcomes and caveats: In a later analysis, 15,000 to 20,000 TCR beta sequences were associated with specific HLA alleles at a false discovery rate of 0.05. Over 15 rarely observed V segments, including chromosome 9 orphons, were excluded from the earlier analysis of approximately 600 of the donors because counts were too low. Only TCR beta chains were sequenced in this cohort, and the absence of alpha or paired-chain data limited detectable features. Correlated functional status among segregating V segments might be attributable to linkage disequilibrium, but an unknown experimental factor could not be ruled out. It was suggested by the authors that the approach could potentially be generalized to other disease states and immunological phenotypes. Assigning TCR associations to individual alleles was difficult when HLA alleles, especially DR and DQ, strongly co-occurred. A later analysis found that TCR association rates varied across HLA loci, with DRB1 alleles showing the most associated TCRs and HLA-C alleles the fewest. A further reported finding was that TCR beta sequences accurately predicted the HLA-A and HLA-B alleles for most subjects in the first cohort. Because some donors lacked HLA typing at each locus, the association tests relied only on the typed subset. Compared with the roughly 700-donor mean, donors in an Asian-associated ancestry cluster had fewer N-insertions in productive TCRs, according to a later genetic analysis. Some IMGT-functional V segments, including TRBV6-2 and TRBV6-3, could not be told apart with the 87-base-pair reads, so those segments were excluded. Most CMV-associated TCR beta chains appeared to be HLA-restricted in a later analysis, and the HLA associations seemed to be driven largely by CMV exposure. V-gene and J-gene trimming of TCR beta chains was associated with a missense DCLRE1C variant in a later genetic analysis, and the association was replicated in an independent cohort. In an earlier analysis of 500 to 650 of the donors, most TCR beta V segments appeared in productive rearrangements about 87% or about 30% of the time, broadly matching IMGT annotations. In a later analysis, HLA-associated TCR beta chains showed more clonal expansion and lower generation probabilities than non-associated chains that were equally common. In the study, some 160 TCR beta chains were listed as associated with cytomegalovirus. Most TCR sequences were observed very rarely across donors, whereas some public TCRs were present in many individuals. The classifier was reported to diagnose cytomegalovirus status with high specificity and sensitivity in both the original cohort and the validation cohort. In vitro tests confirmed that a few of the cytomegalovirus-associated TCR beta chains recognize cytomegalovirus antigens. According to a later analysis, parvovirus B19, influenza, CMV and Epstein-Barr virus appeared linked to several top co-occurrence clusters. Immune exposure information for the cohort was limited to CMV serostatus. Presence/absence analyses assumed roughly uniform sequencing depth across donors, an assumption that may not hold. A cluster of highly shared sequence variants was judged likely to be a technical artifact of the sequencing pipeline.

The cohort consisted of more than 650 healthy bone marrow donors. All cohort members were sampled while nominally healthy, although unrecorded immune exposures were likely present. The donor tested CMV seronegative and was one of the 352 seronegative cohort members. A peripheral blood sample was provided by each donor, and peripheral blood mononuclear cells were used for TCR beta sequencing. The Qiagen DNeasy Blood Extraction Kit was used to extract genomic DNA from the blood cell samples. Receptor libraries were prepared by the immunoSEQ multiplex PCR assay. A mixture of 60 forward primers for TCR Vbeta segments and 13 reverse primers for TCR Jbeta segments was used in the multiplex PCR. Amplification of the CDR3 region of rearranged TCR beta genes was performed with a multiplex PCR assay on genomic DNA. The amplified TCR beta libraries were sequenced on the Illumina HiSeq System as 87-base-pair reads. The published analysis was carried out like this. Across the 500 to 750 repertoires, a later analysis counted 80 million or so unique TCR beta chains, roughly 11 million of which were shared by at least two donors. Raw reads were error-corrected and collapsed into unique sequences by a nearest-neighbor algorithm in which closely related sequences were merged to remove PCR and sequencing errors. V, D and J gene segments were assigned by aligning CDR3 sequences to IMGT reference sequences. For a sequence to be retained, a match of at least six nucleotides was required to both a V gene segment and a J gene segment. A rearrangement counted as productive if the CDR3 had no stop codons and remained in frame with V and J, and every other rearrangement counted as non-productive. Following IMGT convention, CDR3 was defined as the stretch from the second conserved V-encoded cysteine up to the conserved J-encoded phenylalanine. In an earlier analysis of around 600 of the donors, sequences lacking an unambiguous match to a single V gene segment were excluded. In an earlier analysis of some 590 of the donors, a V segment was called functional when productive rearrangements were above 56.7%, and segregating when the standard deviation between donors exceeded 5%. To diagnose cytomegalovirus status from the catalog of TCR beta chain sequences, a statistical classification framework was built. V and J gene assignment, in a later analysis, came from comparing TCR nucleotide sequences with IMGT/GENE-DB human TR gene sequences. The TCRdist pipeline was used in a later analysis to assign CDR3 sequences and most-parsimonious VDJ recombination scenarios. A later analysis defined each TCR beta chain by its CDR3 amino acid sequence plus V-gene family, and excluded reads lacking a unique V-gene family. In a later analysis, some 600 highly shared, low-generation-probability nucleotide sequences were removed to address suspected cross-contamination and a sequencing artifact. In a later analysis, a clonal expansion index was calculated for each public chain from normalized within-repertoire ranks of inferred template counts. A later analysis computed generation probabilities with a VDJ recombination model fitted to out-of-frame rearrangements, and checked the results against IGoR. In a later analysis, TCR-TCR, TCR-HLA and TCR-CMV co-occurrence was scored with hypergeometric tests, and a repertoire-size bias correction was applied to TCR pairs. A later analysis estimated false discovery rates by permuting HLA or CMV assignments 20 times. In a later analysis, co-occurring TCRs were grouped using DBSCAN, with TCRdist sequence similarity added in when clustering inside HLA-allele-positive subsets. For co-occurrence clustering, repertoires with fewer than 30,000 or more than 120,000 public chains were excluded, along with four to six repertoires with anomalous nucleotide sharing. TCRdb re-hosts the immuneACCESS table, in-frame sequences only. Its copies lack some clones; in the studies checked, an unresolved V gene accounts for under half of them, and the cause for the rest is not known. That table is the source of V, J and clone size, and D and trimming were worked out from the DNA. For this sample there are around 100,000 clones; approximately 87% appear just once. The top ten hold around 2.6% of the sample.

The junction shows trimming of 0 bases on V and 7 bases on J, and the gene matches do not reach 2 bases of it. The germline V gene (reference sequence) supplies CDR1 SGHKS and CDR2 YYEKEE. The CDR3 holds 15 amino acids from the cysteine to the phenylalanine. Of the read, only the CDR3 DNA is kept; its 45 bases are in frame from base 1. The sequence derives from a man aged 40-55 years in good health and CMV-seronegative. This chain is built from TRBV5-5 and TRBJ2-1; TRBD2 agrees with 12 junctional bases. The sample comprised PBMCs. The nucleotide sequence is given as TGTGCCAGCAGCTTGGCTAGCGGGGGGGGTAATGAGCAGTTCTTC. It encodes CASSLASGGGNEQFF.